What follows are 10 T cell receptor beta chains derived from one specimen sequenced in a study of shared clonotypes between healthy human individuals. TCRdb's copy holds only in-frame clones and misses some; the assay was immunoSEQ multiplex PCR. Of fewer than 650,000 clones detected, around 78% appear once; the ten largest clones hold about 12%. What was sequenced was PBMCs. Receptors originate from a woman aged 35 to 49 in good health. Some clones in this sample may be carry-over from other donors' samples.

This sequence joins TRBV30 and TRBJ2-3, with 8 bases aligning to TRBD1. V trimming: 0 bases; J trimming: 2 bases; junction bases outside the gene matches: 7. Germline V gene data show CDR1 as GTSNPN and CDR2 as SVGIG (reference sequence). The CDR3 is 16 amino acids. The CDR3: CAWSVSGTGPTDTQYF. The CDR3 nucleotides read TGTGCCTGGAGTGTAAGTGGGACAGGACCCACAGATACGCAGTATTTT. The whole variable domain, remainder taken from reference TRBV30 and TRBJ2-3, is SQTIHQWPATLVQPVGSPLSLECTVEGTSNPNLYWYRQAAGRGLQLLFYSVGIGQISSEVPQNLSASRPQDRQFILSSKKLLLSDSGFYLCAWSVSGTGPTDTQYFGPGTRLTVL.

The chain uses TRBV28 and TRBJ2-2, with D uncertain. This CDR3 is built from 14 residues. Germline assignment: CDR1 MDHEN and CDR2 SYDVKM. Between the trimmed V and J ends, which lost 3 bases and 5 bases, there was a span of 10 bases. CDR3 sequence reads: CASSFISDTGELFF. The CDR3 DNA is TGTGCCAGCAGTTTCATCAGTGATACCGGGGAGCTGTTTTTT.

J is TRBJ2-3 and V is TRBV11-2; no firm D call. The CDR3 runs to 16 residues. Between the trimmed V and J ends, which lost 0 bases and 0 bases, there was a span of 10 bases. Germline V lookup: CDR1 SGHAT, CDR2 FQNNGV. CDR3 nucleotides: TGTGCCAGCAGCTTAGATGGTGGCAGCAGCACAGATACGCAGTATTTT. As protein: CASSLDGGSSTDTQYF.

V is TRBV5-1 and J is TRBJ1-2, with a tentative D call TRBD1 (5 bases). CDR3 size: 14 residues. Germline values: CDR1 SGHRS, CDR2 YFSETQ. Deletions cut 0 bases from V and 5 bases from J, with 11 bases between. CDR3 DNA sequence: TGCGCCAGCAGCTTGGAGGGGACGGAGTATGGCTACACCTTC. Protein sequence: CASSLEGTEYGYTF.

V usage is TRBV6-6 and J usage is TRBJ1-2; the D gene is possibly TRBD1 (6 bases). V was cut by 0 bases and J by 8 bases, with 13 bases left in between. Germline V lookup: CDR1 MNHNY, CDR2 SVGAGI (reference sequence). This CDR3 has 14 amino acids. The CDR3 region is CASSYSRYRDGYTF. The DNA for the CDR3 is TGTGCCAGCAGTTACTCGAGGTACAGGGACGGCTACACCTTC.

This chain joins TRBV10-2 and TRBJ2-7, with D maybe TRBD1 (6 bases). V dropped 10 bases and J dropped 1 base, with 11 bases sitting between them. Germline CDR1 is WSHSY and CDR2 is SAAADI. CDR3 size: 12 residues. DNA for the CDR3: TGCGCCACCCGGGACAATTCCTACGAGCAGTACTTC. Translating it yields CATRDNSYEQYF.

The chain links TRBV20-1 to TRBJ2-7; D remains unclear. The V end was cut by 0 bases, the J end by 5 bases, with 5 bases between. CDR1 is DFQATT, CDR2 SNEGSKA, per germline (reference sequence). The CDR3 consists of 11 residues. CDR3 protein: CSARDPHEQYF. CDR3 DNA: TGCAGTGCTAGAGACCCCCACGAGCAGTACTTC.

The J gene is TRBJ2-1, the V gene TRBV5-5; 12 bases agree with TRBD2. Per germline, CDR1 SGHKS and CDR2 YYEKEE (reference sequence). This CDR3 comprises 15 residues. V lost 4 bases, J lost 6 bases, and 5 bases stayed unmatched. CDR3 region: CASSRLAGAGNEQFF. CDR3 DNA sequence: TGTGCCAGCAGCCGACTAGCGGGAGCGGGCAATGAGCAGTTCTTC.

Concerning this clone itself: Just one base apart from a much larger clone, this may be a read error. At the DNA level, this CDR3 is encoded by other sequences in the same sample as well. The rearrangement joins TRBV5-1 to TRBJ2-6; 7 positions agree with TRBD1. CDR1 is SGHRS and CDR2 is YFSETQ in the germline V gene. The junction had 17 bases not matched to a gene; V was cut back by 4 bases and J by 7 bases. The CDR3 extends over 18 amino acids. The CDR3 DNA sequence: TGCGCCAGCAGCAGGGACAGTCGGGGCGTTGGTGGTGCCAACGTCCTGACTTTC. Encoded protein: CASSRDSRGVGGANVLTF.

The CDR3: CASTPGGRGQSYEQYF. Here the CDR3 DNA reads TGTGCCAGCACCCCAGGGGGAAGGGGGCAAAGCTACGAGCAGTACTTC. The chain links TRBV21-1 to TRBJ2-7; TRBD1, the table's D call, lacks a check against the DNA. TRBV21-1 is tagged as a pseudogene. This CDR3 comprises 16 residues.